This TCR beta chain was captured by sequencing in a study of radiotherapy plus CTLA-4 blockade in lung cancer. Study-wide background: Among patients, about 20% showed objective responses, and 30% to 35% had disease control.

Profiling relied on immunoSEQ multiplex PCR, and the TCRdb table lists in-frame clones only, not all of them. The data show about 83,000 clones, 60% to 85% seen once. General study results and limits: Response was reportedly best predicted by early blood T cell clone dynamics, with interferon-beta. Clones of tumor-derived TCRs expanded in blood after radiotherapy plus ipilimumab.

The trim removed 1 base at V and 0 bases at J, leaving 5 bases unmatched. The CDR3 totals 16 residues. Germline assignment: CDR1 MGHRA and CDR2 YSYEKL. Concerning this clone itself: What it recognizes is unknown.

Sequenced here: peripheral blood, sampled from a patient treated with radiotherapy plus ipilimumab. The source of this sequence is a human donor with non-small cell lung cancer who had a partial response to radiotherapy plus ipilimumab. Some clones in this sample may be carry-over from other donors' samples. The J gene is TRBJ1-1, the V gene TRBV4-1, with TRBD1 matching 7 bases. CDR3 sequence reads: CASSQGGQTMNTEAFF. In nucleotides, the CDR3 is TGCGCCAGCAGCCAAGGGGGACAGACCATGAACACTGAAGCTTTCTTT.